This record looks at one TCR beta chain sequence and its context. Its antigen remains unidentified. This entry comes from a study of cytomegalovirus exposure and HLA in healthy donors. PCR amplification relied on 60 Vbeta primers (plus 13 Jbeta primers). Assay: immunoSEQ multiplex PCR; the TCRdb copy retains only in-frame clones and omits some. The sample lists 100,000 to 150,000 clones; about 70% were seen once. The CDR3 runs to 17 residues. The V and J ends lost 4 bases and 8 bases, in that order; junction bases with no gene match: 16. Germline loops: CDR1 SGHVS, CDR2 FQNEAQ. Broader study findings: A later analysis found most CMV-associated TCR beta chains apparently HLA-restricted. Sequence variants that were highly shared formed a cluster that was likely a sequencing artifact. Equally common other TCR beta chains were less clonally expanded than HLA-associated ones, a later analysis found.

This sequence originates from a woman in her thirties or forties in good health and CMV-seropositive. Sample: PBMCs. The chain couples TRBV7-8 to TRBJ2-1; 8 bases are shared with TRBD2. The DNA of the CDR3 is TGTGCCAGCAGCTCCCGGTTTGCCGGGGGGGCGGGCGATGAGCAGTTCTTC. Translating gives CASSSRFAGGAGDEQFF.